Listed below are T cell receptor beta chains from one sample, sequenced in a study of blood T cell repertoires in COVID-19. The repertoire was sequenced with immunoSEQ multiplex PCR; TCRdb's copy has only in-frame clones and lacks some. The table lists roughly 150,000 clones, around 90% of them singletons, with roughly 4% in the top ten. The sample consisted of PBMCs or T cells enriched from blood (not recorded which). The origin of the receptors is a woman aged 40 to 50 who had been exposed to COVID-19. Both conserved end residues are part of each CDR3. D genes are given only for firm matches. Size is stated for part of the rows, as once, few or many counts, or as a class when the clone is expanded.

V gene	J gene	D gene	clone size	CDR3 protein	CDR3 DNA
TRBV12-3/TRBV12-4	TRBJ1-2	-	-	CASSLDKNYGYTF	TGTGCCAGCAGTTTGGACAAGAACTATGGCTACACCTTC
TRBV9	TRBJ1-2	TRBD1	-	CASSVGTGEPNYGYTF	TGTGCCAGCAGCGTAGGGACAGGGGAACCTAACTATGGCTACACCTTC
TRBV29-1	TRBJ1-4	TRBD1	-	CSVADRVNEKLFF	TGCAGCGTCGCAGACAGGGTGAATGAAAAACTGTTTTTT
TRBV6-2/TRBV6-3	TRBJ2-3	TRBD2	-	CASSYSNGGGAVDTQYF	TGTGCCAGCAGTTACTCGAATGGCGGGGGGGCCGTAGATACGCAGTATTTT
TRBV5-1	TRBJ1-5	-	-	CASSFRTDAGEGVNQPQHF	TGCGCCAGCAGCTTTAGAACGGACGCGGGGGAGGGGGTGAATCAGCCCCAGCATTTT
TRBV9	TRBJ2-1	-	-	CASSPPGTHEQFF	TGTGCCAGCAGCCCTCCGGGGACACATGAGCAGTTCTTC
TRBV5-5	TRBJ1-4	TRBD1	-	CASSPGPRGATNEKLFF	TGTGCCAGCAGCCCGGGACCCAGGGGGGCAACTAATGAAAAACTGTTTTTT
TRBV6-2/TRBV6-3	TRBJ2-1	-	-	CASSGLAIYNEQFF	TGTGCCAGCAGTGGGCTGGCGATTTACAATGAGCAGTTCTTC
TRBV10-2	TRBJ2-1	-	-	CASTRQVDEQFF	TGCGCCAGCACCAGACAGGTCGATGAGCAGTTCTTC
TRBV10-1	TRBJ2-7	TRBD2	few	CASSEFVGLENEQYF	TGCGCCAGCAGTGAGTTTGTTGGACTAGAGAACGAGCAGTACTTC
TRBV7-6	TRBJ2-3	TRBD2	-	CASSLVSGLAGGRADTQYF	TGTGCCAGCAGCTTAGTATCGGGGCTAGCGGGGGGGAGGGCAGATACGCAGTATTTT
TRBV5-1	TRBJ2-7	TRBD1	-	CASSPGQGFNEQYF	TGCGCCAGCAGTCCCGGACAGGGCTTTAACGAGCAGTACTTC
TRBV5-1	TRBJ2-7	TRBD1	-	CASSLASGTAYEQYF	TGCGCCAGCAGCTTGGCTTCCGGGACAGCCTACGAGCAGTACTTC
TRBV28	TRBJ1-1	-	-	CASSGLNTEAFF	TGTGCCAGCAGTGGGCTTAACACTGAAGCTTTCTTT
TRBV19	TRBJ2-1	TRBD2	-	CASSTPYAGGNNEQFF	TGTGCCAGTAGTACCCCGTACGCGGGAGGCAACAATGAGCAGTTCTTC
TRBV29-1	TRBJ2-7	-	-	CSVGRGAGAEQYF	TGCAGCGTTGGGAGGGGCGCCGGGGCCGAGCAGTACTTC
TRBV7-2	TRBJ2-2	TRBD1	few	CASIGDRAPTGELFF	TGTGCCAGCATTGGGGACAGGGCCCCCACCGGGGAGCTGTTTTTT
TRBV7-9	TRBJ1-2	TRBD1	-	CASTPGQGYNYGYTF	TGTGCCAGCACCCCGGGACAGGGGTATAACTATGGCTACACCTTC
TRBV5-4	TRBJ2-3	-	-	CASSSEAWDTQYF	TGTGCCAGCAGCTCTGAGGCATGGGATACGCAGTATTTT
TRBV27	TRBJ2-2	TRBD2	-	CASTRGGNTGELFF	TGTGCCAGCACACGGGGGGGGAACACCGGGGAGCTGTTTTTT
TRBV7-9	TRBJ1-1	-	-	CASSFVTGTEAFF	TGTGCCAGCAGCTTTGTGACGGGGACTGAAGCTTTCTTT
TRBV18	TRBJ1-3	-	once	CASSPPYVNSGNTIYF	TGTGCCAGCTCACCACCCTACGTGAACTCTGGAAACACCATATATTTT
TRBV27	TRBJ2-7	-	once	CASSFGASANEQYF	TGTGCCAGCAGTTTTGGTGCTAGCGCTAACGAGCAGTACTTC
TRBV12-3/TRBV12-4	TRBJ1-5	-	-	CASRAPRAQHF	TGTGCCAGCAGGGCCCCACGGGCCCAGCATTTT
TRBV24-1	TRBJ2-2	TRBD2	-	CATSDSRGTSGEMSNTGELFF	TGTGCCACCAGTGATTCTCGCGGGACTAGCGGAGAAATGTCGAACACCGGGGAGCTGTTTTTT
TRBV6-5	TRBJ2-7	-	-	CASSYSIAGSSYEQYF	TGTGCCAGCAGTTACTCGATCGCGGGCAGCTCCTACGAGCAGTACTTC
TRBV7-7	TRBJ2-4	-	-	CASSQTGNTGTKNIQYF	TGTGCCAGCAGCCAGACCGGAAATACAGGGACCAAAAACATTCAGTACTTC
TRBV7-2	TRBJ1-1	-	few	CASSIDSGGTEAFF	TGTGCCAGCAGCATTGACAGCGGGGGCACTGAAGCTTTCTTT
TRBV10-3	TRBJ2-7	-	-	CAISGAGTYEQYF	TGTGCCATCAGTGGCGCCGGGACCTACGAGCAGTACTTC
TRBV28	TRBJ1-2	-	-	CASSSQGNGYTF	TGTGCCAGCAGTTCCCAGGGAAACGGCTACACCTTC
TRBV19	TRBJ1-2	-	-	CASSPSVLYGYTF	TGTGCCAGTAGCCCGAGCGTTCTCTATGGCTACACCTTC
TRBV6-1	TRBJ1-2	-	-	CASTYDRRDYGYTF	TGTGCCAGCACCTACGATCGCAGGGACTATGGCTACACCTTC
TRBV7-6	TRBJ1-5	-	once	CASSRQQGPNQPQHF	TGTGCCAGCAGCCGTCAACAGGGACCCAATCAGCCCCAGCATTTT
TRBV25-1	TRBJ1-1	-	-	CASSAAQGSTEAFF	TGTGCCAGCAGCGCCGCCCAGGGAAGCACTGAAGCTTTCTTT
TRBV28	TRBJ1-4	-	-	CASSHLERVGEKLFF	TGTGCCAGCAGTCACCTTGAGAGGGTGGGTGAAAAACTGTTTTTT
TRBV4-1	TRBJ1-2	-	-	CASSQEFPTTNYGYTF	TGCGCCAGCAGCCAAGAATTCCCGACAACTAACTATGGCTACACCTTC
TRBV19	TRBJ1-5	-	-	CASGQTDQPQHF	TGTGCCAGTGGACAGACGGATCAGCCCCAGCATTTT
TRBV10-3	TRBJ2-7	TRBD1	-	CAIRSHWHWDRSDYEQYF	TGTGCCATCAGAAGTCATTGGCATTGGGACAGGTCTGACTACGAGCAGTACTTC
TRBV28	TRBJ1-1	TRBD1	once	CASRTGGNTEAFF	TGTGCCAGCAGGACAGGGGGGAACACTGAAGCTTTCTTT
TRBV5-1	TRBJ2-1	-	-	CASSPQGGTIRLSSYNEQFF	TGCGCCAGCAGCCCGCAGGGCGGGACGATACGACTAAGCTCCTACAATGAGCAGTTCTTC
TRBV7-2	TRBJ2-2	-	-	CASSLLRLVDGELFF	TGTGCCAGCAGCCTCCTCAGACTAGTTGACGGGGAGCTGTTTTTT
TRBV12-3/TRBV12-4	TRBJ2-1	-	few	CASKRDVEQFF	TGTGCCAGCAAGAGGGATGTTGAGCAGTTCTTC
TRBV5-1	TRBJ2-1	TRBD2	-	CASSSLSGGAYNEQFF	TGCGCCAGCAGCTCCCTCAGCGGGGGGGCTTACAATGAGCAGTTCTTC
TRBV6-2/TRBV6-3	TRBJ2-7	TRBD2	-	CASSYADMGGSWYEQYF	TGTGCCAGCAGTTACGCCGATATGGGCGGGAGTTGGTACGAGCAGTACTTC
TRBV2	TRBJ1-5	TRBD1	-	CASSFRRTGEVKQPQHF	TGTGCCAGCAGTTTCCGCCGGACAGGGGAAGTAAAACAGCCCCAGCATTTT